This is a list of T cell receptor beta chains from one sample in a study of radiotherapy plus CTLA-4 blockade in lung cancer. Repertoires were generated with immunoSEQ multiplex PCR, while TCRdb's copy carries only in-frame clones and drops some. This sample carries about 87,000 clones, approximately 86% of them seen once, and the ten largest clones take over 15%. The specimen was peripheral blood, collected from a patient treated with radiotherapy plus ipilimumab. These receptors all come from a human donor with non-small cell lung cancer that progressed on radiotherapy plus ipilimumab. Each CDR3 is given with its conserved first and last residue. A D gene is named only where the DNA matches it firmly. The size field is filled for only some rows; it gives once, few, many or a size class.

D	size	V	J	CDR3	DNA
-	-	TRBV7-3	TRBJ2-7	CASSFSPQRIEQYF	TGTGCCAGCAGCTTTTCCCCCCAGAGGATCGAGCAGTACTTC
-	-	TRBV9	TRBJ2-1	CASSVGGGTYNEQFF	TGTGCCAGCAGCGTAGGCGGGGGCACCTACAATGAGCAGTTCTTC
-	-	TRBV28	TRBJ1-1	CASSFGQGGTEAFF	TGTGCCAGCAGTTTCGGCCAGGGTGGTACTGAAGCTTTCTTT
TRBD2	-	TRBV29-1	TRBJ2-3	CSVDSSGSADTQYF	TGCAGCGTTGATAGTAGCGGGAGCGCAGATACGCAGTATTTT
-	-	TRBV2	TRBJ2-7	CASSLETRGYF	TGTGCCAGCAGCCTTGAAACCCGCGGGTACTTC
-	-	TRBV29-1	TRBJ2-7	CSVGSGNSYEQYF	TGCAGCGTTGGTTCCGGGAACTCCTACGAGCAGTACTTC
-	-	TRBV2	TRBJ1-5	CASSQDSNQPQHF	TGTGCCAGCAGCCAGGATAGCAATCAGCCCCAGCATTTT
TRBD1	-	TRBV23-1	TRBJ1-5	CATETPGQGRSNQPQHF	TGCGCCACCGAAACCCCGGGACAGGGGCGTAGCAATCAGCCCCAGCATTTT
-	-	TRBV7-6	TRBJ1-4	CASSQYGGSALEKLFF	TGTGCCAGCAGTCAATATGGGGGGTCGGCCCTTGAAAAACTGTTTTTT
-	once	TRBV7-9	TRBJ2-5	CASSLALGTGRGETQYF	TGTGCCAGCAGCTTAGCTTTAGGCACCGGTAGAGGAGAGACCCAGTACTTC
TRBD1	-	TRBV30	TRBJ1-4	CAWSLGQGNEKLFF	TGTGCCTGGAGCCTGGGACAGGGTAATGAAAAACTGTTTTTT
TRBD1	-	TRBV4-3	TRBJ2-1	CASSQGTGTGHNEQFF	TGCGCCAGCAGCCAAGGGACCGGGACAGGGCACAATGAGCAGTTCTTC
-	-	TRBV6-5	TRBJ2-2	CASSLQVNTGELFF	TGTGCCAGCAGTTTACAGGTGAACACCGGGGAGCTGTTTTTT